A selection of T cell receptor beta chains follows, all from one sample in a study of OX40 agonist ivuxolimab in advanced cancers. TCRdb's table, derived via immunoSEQ multiplex PCR, lists solely in-frame clones and lacks some. The sample includes tens of thousands of clones, roughly nine tenths seen only once; the top ten take 4%. The source material was CD4+ or CD8+ T cells sorted from blood, sampled in a trial of the OX40 agonist ivuxolimab. The receptor source for this set is an adult with an advanced solid tumor such as melanoma, head and neck, liver or kidney cancer. Both conserved end residues are part of each CDR3. Each record gives: V gene, D gene, J gene, CDR3 length, CDR3 DNA, CDR3 protein. A D gene is named only where the DNA matches it firmly.

v_gene: TRBV5-4; d_gene: NA; j_gene: TRBJ2-1; len: 14; CDR3nt: TGTGCCAGCAGAGGGACTCTTGAGAACAATGAGCAGTTCTTC; CDR3aa: CASRGTLENNEQFF
v_gene: TRBV6-1; d_gene: NA; j_gene: TRBJ2-7; len: 14; CDR3nt: TGTGCCAGCAGACCCCCGGGCTCAATCTCCGAGCAGTACTTC; CDR3aa: CASRPPGSISEQYF
v_gene: TRBV2; d_gene: NA; j_gene: TRBJ1-5; len: 15; CDR3nt: TGTGCCAGCAGTGTGGCGCGAGGGGGCAATCAGCCCCAGCATTTT; CDR3aa: CASSVARGGNQPQHF
v_gene: TRBV28; d_gene: NA; j_gene: TRBJ1-3; len: 14; CDR3nt: TGTGCCAGCATTGGAGGGGCGCGGGGAAACACCATATATTTT; CDR3aa: CASIGGARGNTIYF
v_gene: TRBV28; d_gene: NA; j_gene: TRBJ2-7; len: 13; CDR3nt: TGTGCCAGCTTACAGGGTTCGACCTACGAGCAGTACTTC; CDR3aa: CASLQGSTYEQYF
v_gene: TRBV4-2; d_gene: NA; j_gene: TRBJ2-7; len: 16; CDR3nt: TGTGCCAGCAGCCAAGATCTAGATAGGCCACCCTACGAGCAGTACTTC; CDR3aa: CASSQDLDRPPYEQYF
v_gene: TRBV7-3; d_gene: TRBD2; j_gene: TRBJ2-1; len: 17; CDR3nt: TGTGCCAGCAGCCCACAGGGACTAGCGGGGTCCTACAATGAGCAGTTCTTC; CDR3aa: CASSPQGLAGSYNEQFF
v_gene: TRBV19; d_gene: TRBD1; j_gene: TRBJ2-7; len: 14; CDR3nt: TGTGCCAGTAGTATAACTCAGGGGGACCACGAGCAGTACTTC; CDR3aa: CASSITQGDHEQYF
v_gene: TRBV18; d_gene: NA; j_gene: TRBJ2-1; len: 13; CDR3nt: TGTGCCAGCTCACCACCTAGCCGGGATGAGCAGTTCTTC; CDR3aa: CASSPPSRDEQFF
v_gene: TRBV21-1; d_gene: NA; j_gene: TRBJ1-5; len: 15; CDR3nt: TGTGCCAGCAAGACAGGGGGCTGTTGCAATCAGCCCCAGCATTTT; CDR3aa: CASKTGGCCNQPQHF
v_gene: TRBV5-5; d_gene: NA; j_gene: TRBJ2-7; len: 12; CDR3nt: TGTGCCAGCAGCCTTCTAAACAACGAGCAGTACTTC; CDR3aa: CASSLLNNEQYF
v_gene: TRBV28; d_gene: NA; j_gene: TRBJ1-4; len: 13; CDR3nt: TGTGCCAGCAGCGGGGACGGCAATGAAAAACTGTTTTTT; CDR3aa: CASSGDGNEKLFF
v_gene: TRBV27; d_gene: NA; j_gene: TRBJ2-3; len: 14; CDR3nt: TGTGCCAGCAGCCCTGGGGGGACCACAGATACGCAGTATTTT; CDR3aa: CASSPGGTTDTQYF
v_gene: TRBV7-3; d_gene: NA; j_gene: TRBJ2-2; len: 14; CDR3nt: TGTGCCAGCAGCGACGGATCCCCTACCGGGGAGCTGTTTTTT; CDR3aa: CASSDGSPTGELFF
v_gene: TRBV5-4; d_gene: TRBD1; j_gene: TRBJ2-3; len: 16; CDR3nt: TGTGCCAGCAGCTCAGGACAGGGGAGGGGGGCAGATACGCAGTATTTT; CDR3aa: CASSSGQGRGADTQYF
v_gene: TRBV28; d_gene: TRBD1; j_gene: TRBJ1-3; len: 15; CDR3nt: TGTGCCAGCAGCCTCCCCGGGACAGCCGGAAACACCATATATTTT; CDR3aa: CASSLPGTAGNTIYF
v_gene: TRBV10-3; d_gene: NA; j_gene: TRBJ1-2; len: 16; CDR3nt: TGTGCCTCCTCCGGGTACGGGCCTGCCGGTAACTATGGCTACACCTTC; CDR3aa: CASSGYGPAGNYGYTF
v_gene: TRBV9; d_gene: NA; j_gene: TRBJ2-2; len: 15; CDR3nt: TGTGCCAGCAGCGTAGGCATAGGTCCAGCCGGGGAGCTGTTTTTT; CDR3aa: CASSVGIGPAGELFF